The 18 T cell receptor beta chains below were found in one sample sequenced in a study of CD8+CD57+ T cells in acquired aplastic anemia. Previously, flow cytometry had revealed CD8+CD57+ cell expansion in the patients chosen for sequencing. Genomic DNA templated the TCR beta VDJ and CDR3 profiling. TCRdb fed the reads into MiXCR, producing one record per CDR3 protein. The repertoire holds some 160,000 distinct CDR3 sequences, with about 45% as singletons. Sample: sorted CD4+, CD8+, or CD8+CD57+ T cells (not recorded which) from PBMCs. Receptor source: a human donor with aplastic anemia.

In this sample, this clonotype turned up many times. The chain employs TRBV7-2 and TRBJ2-3, with 8 bases matching TRBD1. Germline V gives CDR1 SGHTA, CDR2 FQGNSA. The CDR3 has 14 amino acids. V lost 4 bases to trimming and J lost 4 bases; unmatched junction nucleotides: 4. The CDR3 region has the DNA TGTGCCAGCAGCTCCCAGGGGGCCGCAGATACGCAGTATTTT. Translating it yields CASSSQGAADTQYF.

The chain uses TRBV20-1 and TRBJ1-1; a weak D match, TRBD1 (6 bases). Looked up from germline, CDR1 is DFQATT and CDR2 is SNEGSKA (reference sequence). This CDR3 spans 13 amino acids. V dropped 3 bases and J dropped 0 bases, with 8 bases sitting between them. The CDR3 DNA follows: TGCAGTGCTAGGGACAGTTTGAACACTGAAGCTTTCTTT. Translating gives CSARDSLNTEAFF.

This clonotype occurred many times. The chain has TRBV14 and TRBJ2-6, with D maybe TRBD1 (7 bases). V was trimmed by 0 bases and J by 2 bases, leaving 20 bases between them. This CDR3 region has 20 residues. Germline CDR1 and CDR2: SGHDN and FVKESK. CDR3 protein: CASSQEVRRGRYTGANVLTF. Here the CDR3 DNA reads TGTGCCAGCAGCCAAGAAGTAAGGAGGGGGCGTTACACTGGGGCCAACGTCCTGACTTTC.

CDR3 nucleotide sequence: TGTGCCAGCTCACTAGCGGGAGGGTTAGATGAGCAGTTCTTC. As protein: CASSLAGGLDEQFF. V gene TRBV2 combines with J gene TRBJ2-1; 13 bases map to TRBD2. CDR1 is SNHLY and CDR2 is FYNNEI in the germline V gene. The CDR3 loop spans 14 amino acids. The V gene end was trimmed by 8 bases and the J gene end by 8 bases; junction bases not matched to a gene: 6.

The rearrangement uses TRBV7-9 and TRBJ2-5; D is ambiguous. The germline V gene has CDR1 SEHNR and CDR2 FQNEAQ (reference sequence). This CDR3 contains 13 residues. V lost 4 bases and J lost 5, with 11 bases in between. The CDR3 here is CASSWGLGETQYF. DNA of the CDR3: TGTGCCAGCAGCTGGGGATTAGGGGAGACCCAGTACTTC.

This clonotype occurred a few times. This chain connects TRBV10-2 to TRBJ2-7; 8 bases match TRBD1. Germline V gives CDR1 WSHSY, CDR2 SAAADI. V lost 4 bases, J lost 5 bases, and 4 bases stayed unmatched. CDR3 length equals 13 residues. CDR3 bases: TGCGCCAGCAGTGGGACAGGGTACCACGAGCAGTACTTC. Translated: CASSGTGYHEQYF.

This sequence joins TRBV12-3 or TRBV12-4 and TRBJ2-5, with 7 bases aligning to TRBD1. J lost 4 bases, V lost 5 bases, and 4 bases had no gene match. The CDR3 runs to 13 residues. CDR3 nucleotide sequence: TGTGCCAGCAGTCCGACAGGGAGAGAGACCCAGTACTTC. Its protein product is CASSPTGRETQYF.

This clonotype was detected many times. The chain employs TRBV29-1 and TRBJ1-4; no definite D call. The CDR3 has 15 residues. The germline gives CDR1 SQVTM, CDR2 ANQGSEA. V was cut by 4 bases and J by 0 bases, with 12 bases left in between. The CDR3 DNA reads TGCAGCGTTGGAACAGCCCATACAACTAATGAAAAACTGTTTTTT. Its protein is CSVGTAHTTNEKLFF.

The chain joins TRBV11-2 to TRBJ2-5; D gene uncertain. V gave up 0 bases and J gave up 2 bases, with 16 bases separating them. CDR1 is SGHAT, CDR2 FQNNGV, per germline. This CDR3 has 17 residues. This CDR3 is CASSLEFGLHTQETQYF. The CDR3 DNA reads as TGTGCCAGCAGCTTAGAGTTTGGCCTACATACTCAAGAGACCCAGTACTTC.

The CDR3 nucleotides read TGTGCCATCAGGGGGCCCGGTAACACCATATATTTT. This gives the protein CAIRGPGNTIYF. The chain combines TRBV10-3 with TRBJ1-3; tentatively, D is TRBD1 (5 bases). V was cut by 6 bases and J by 7 bases, with 10 bases left in between. Germline lookup yields CDR1 ENHRY and CDR2 SYGVKD. The CDR3 loop spans 12 amino acids.

The sample holds many counts of this clonotype. The chain uses TRBV4-2 and TRBJ1-1, with 8 nucleotides matching TRBD1. The CDR3 spans 16 residues. Germline CDR1 LGHNA, CDR2 YNFKEQ. V shed 6 bases and J 3 bases; nucleotides not matched to a gene: 12. CDR3 bases: TGTGCCAGCAGTCCGACAGGGGTACTCAGGGACACTGAAGCTTTCTTT. This codes for CASSPTGVLRDTEAFF.

This chain links TRBV7-9 with TRBJ2-7; 7 bases line up with TRBD2. The V gene's germline CDR1 is SEHNR and CDR2 FQNEAQ (reference sequence). The CDR3 extends over 13 amino acids. This chain's CDR3 is CASSLDARGELYV. CDR3 nucleotide sequence: TGTGCCAGCAGCTTGGACGCTCGGGGGGAGCTGTACGTC.

This chain connects TRBV7-2 to TRBJ1-1, with D uncertain. CDR3 size: 14 residues. Trimming left V 0 bases short and J 1 base short, with 6 bases between. CDR1 is SGHTA and CDR2 is FQGNSA in the germline V gene. The chain's CDR3 is CASSLAIENTEAFF. As DNA, the CDR3 is TGTGCCAGCAGCTTAGCTATAGAGAACACTGAAGCTTTCTTT.

The rearrangement uses TRBV29-1 and TRBJ1-2, with a weak D call TRBD1 (6 bases). V was clipped by 4 bases and J by 4 bases, with 13 bases between them. The CDR3 is made up of 13 amino acids. Germline V CDR1 and CDR2: SQVTM, ANQGSEA. DNA for the CDR3: TGCAGCGTTGCGCACAGGGAGAGCTATGGCTACACCTTC. Translation gives CSVAHRESYGYTF. Filled out from reference TRBV29-1 and TRBJ1-2, the complete variable domain reads SAVISQKPSRDICQRGTSLTIQCQVDSQVTMMFWYRQQPGQSLTLIATANQGSEATYESGFVIDKFPISRPNLTFSTLTVSNMSPEDSSIYLCSVAHRESYGYTFGSGTRLTVV.

This clonotype was picked up many times. The chain carries TRBV19 and TRBJ1-5, with D hard to call. The germline V and J ends were trimmed by 0 bases and 2 bases, with 5 bases remaining between them. The CDR3 totals 14 residues. Germline V CDR1 and CDR2: LNHDA, SQIVND (reference sequence). This chain's CDR3 is CASSIEWGNQPQHF. In DNA, the CDR3 is TGTGCCAGTAGTATAGAGTGGGGCAATCAGCCCCAGCATTTT.

J is TRBJ2-7 and V is TRBV10-2; 7 bases match TRBD1. CDR1 is WSHSY and CDR2 is SAAADI in the germline V gene. The CDR3 consists of 15 residues. After removal of 6 bases from V and 2 bases from J, the junction contained 10 bases not matched to a gene. The DNA of the CDR3 is TGCGCCAGCAGCGACGAGGGACAGCAAACCTACGAGCAGTACTTC. This gives the protein CASSDEGQQTYEQYF.

V is TRBV5-1 and J is TRBJ2-2, with 10 bases fitting TRBD2. The V and J ends lost 4 bases and 6 bases, in that order; junction bases with no gene match: 6. The germline V gene encodes CDR1 SGHRS and CDR2 YFSETQ. The CDR3 is 15 residues long. CDR3 in amino acids: CASSPGTSVAGELFF. The CDR3 DNA reads as TGCGCCAGCAGCCCTGGGACTAGCGTAGCCGGGGAGCTGTTTTTT. Based on the CDR3 plus reference TRBV5-1 and TRBJ2-2, the full variable domain is KAGVTQTPRYLIKTRGQQVTLSCSPISGHRSVSWYQQTPGQGLQFLFEYFSETQRNKGNFPGRFSGRQFSNSRSEMNVSTLELGDSALYLCASSPGTSVAGELFFGEGSRLTVL.

As to this clonotype: This may arise from a read error, as a much more abundant clone is one base away. This CDR3 is missing its conserved last phenylalanine or tryptophan, likely due to a read error. The genes are TRBV6-2 or TRBV6-3 and TRBJ1-5; 7 bases are shared with TRBD1. The CDR3 has 14 residues. Unmatched junction bases numbered 0, after V lost 2 bases and J lost 2 bases. Per germline, CDR1 MNHEY and CDR2 SVGEGT. The DNA of the CDR3 is TGTGCCAGCAGTTACGACAGGGGCAATCAGCCCCAGCATTCT. Encoded protein: CASSYDRGNQPQHS.